A selection of T cell receptor beta chains follows, all from one sample in a study of glioma-infiltrating T cells after dendritic cell vaccination. Profiled with immunoSEQ multiplex PCR; TCRdb holds only in-frame clones, not every one. Of 100,000 or so clones in the sample, 86% were seen once. The sample in question was blood, obtained before dendritic cell vaccination. The receptor set was obtained from a human donor with glioblastoma. Each CDR3 is given without its conserved first and last residue. The D gene is left open where the match is weak.

V gene: TRBV11-2
D gene: TRBD2
CDR3 protein: ASSFSGRAHEQY

V gene: TRBV27
D gene: TRBD2
CDR3 protein: ASSSGLAGVLYNEQF

V gene: TRBV2
D gene: TRBD1
CDR3 protein: ASSVDRVAGELF

V gene: TRBV28
D gene: TRBD2
CDR3 protein: ASSRSGRAETQY

V gene: TRBV4-1
D gene: NA
CDR3 protein: ASSPDFRGASHRNYGYT

V gene: TRBV6-5
D gene: NA
CDR3 protein: ASSYSERSYEQY

V gene: TRBV18
D gene: NA
CDR3 protein: ASSPGVGGTEAF

V gene: TRBV5-1
D gene: TRBD2
CDR3 protein: ASSFTSGGSYNEQF

V gene: TRBV6-5
D gene: NA
CDR3 protein: ASSRGGGGYT

V gene: TRBV7-8
D gene: TRBD2
CDR3 protein: ASSPSGDYYEQY

V gene: TRBV20-1
D gene: NA
CDR3 protein: SAPDPEQY

V gene: TRBV15
D gene: NA
CDR3 protein: ATSRVGTYEQY

V gene: TRBV7-3
D gene: TRBD1
CDR3 protein: ASSPRGQGYNEQF

V gene: TRBV7-6
D gene: NA
CDR3 protein: ASSLETGRSGDEQY

V gene: TRBV9
D gene: NA
CDR3 protein: ASSRDIPTDGYT

V gene: TRBV9
D gene: NA
CDR3 protein: ASSPRQFTDTQY